Listed below are T cell receptor beta chains from one sample, sequenced in a study of PD-1 blockade in mismatch repair-deficient tumors. Clones were read by immunoSEQ multiplex PCR, and TCRdb kept only the in-frame ones, dropping some. The sample lists roughly 84,000 clones, roughly 80% occurring once. Sample: peripheral blood, taken 12 weeks after starting pembrolizumab. Receptors were obtained from an adult with mismatch repair-deficient cancer. Both conserved end residues are part of each CDR3. The D gene is left open where the match is weak. Not all rows give a size; the values are once, few, many and, for expanded clones, a class.

clone_size: once
v_call: TRBV7-6
d_call: .
j_call: TRBJ2-1
cdr3_nt: TGTGCCAGCAGCTTATCGGACGGGTCGGGGCGTGAGCAGTTCTTC
cdr3_aa: CASSLSDGSGREQFF

clone_size: .
v_call: TRBV2
d_call: .
j_call: TRBJ2-7
cdr3_nt: TGTGCCAGCCGGGGAGGTGGCTACGAGCAGTACTTC
cdr3_aa: CASRGGGYEQYF

clone_size: .
v_call: TRBV4-3
d_call: TRBD2
j_call: TRBJ2-3
cdr3_nt: TGCGCCAGCAGCCAAGATGGGACTACCTCCCGCCCAGATACGCAGTATTTT
cdr3_aa: CASSQDGTTSRPDTQYF

clone_size: .
v_call: TRBV11-2
d_call: TRBD2
j_call: TRBJ2-1
cdr3_nt: TGTGCCAGCAGCCGGGAGGGGACTACTTGGTTCTTC
cdr3_aa: CASSREGTTWFF

clone_size: .
v_call: TRBV11-3
d_call: .
j_call: TRBJ2-1
cdr3_nt: TGTGCCAGCAGCTTAGCGGGGCGGCGGGAGCAGTTCTTC
cdr3_aa: CASSLAGRREQFF

clone_size: once
v_call: TRBV4-2
d_call: TRBD1
j_call: TRBJ1-2
cdr3_nt: TGTGCCAGCAGCCAAGATCCGACAGGGGCGGGTGGCTACACCTTC
cdr3_aa: CASSQDPTGAGGYTF

clone_size: .
v_call: TRBV6-6
d_call: TRBD1
j_call: TRBJ1-4
cdr3_nt: TGTGCCAGCAGTGGTGGGACAGCGTTAGGAAAACTGTTTTTT
cdr3_aa: CASSGGTALGKLFF

clone_size: .
v_call: TRBV19
d_call: .
j_call: TRBJ1-5
cdr3_nt: TGTGCCAGTAGTATAGGGGCAGGGCCTCAGCCCCAGCATTTT
cdr3_aa: CASSIGAGPQPQHF

clone_size: .
v_call: TRBV21-1
d_call: .
j_call: TRBJ2-7
cdr3_nt: .
cdr3_aa: CASSKFGTGTYEQYF

clone_size: .
v_call: TRBV5-1
d_call: TRBD2
j_call: TRBJ2-3
cdr3_nt: TGCGCCAGCAGCTTGGAACTAGCGGGAGGCACAGATACGCAGTATTTT
cdr3_aa: CASSLELAGGTDTQYF

clone_size: .
v_call: TRBV29-1
d_call: .
j_call: TRBJ2-1
cdr3_nt: TGCAGCGTTGGTCCAAGCTCCTACAATGAGCAGTTCTTC
cdr3_aa: CSVGPSSYNEQFF

clone_size: once
v_call: TRBV19
d_call: .
j_call: TRBJ1-1
cdr3_nt: TGTGCCAGTAAGGTCCGGGCGAGTACTGAAGCTTTCTTT
cdr3_aa: CASKVRASTEAFF

clone_size: .
v_call: TRBV27
d_call: TRBD1
j_call: TRBJ2-3
cdr3_nt: TGTGCCAGCAGTATCCTACAGGGGGCGCTGAGTATAGATACGCAGTATTTT
cdr3_aa: CASSILQGALSIDTQYF

clone_size: once
v_call: TRBV7-3
d_call: .
j_call: TRBJ2-3
cdr3_nt: TGTGCCAGCAGCTTATATCCGGGCACCTCTAGCACAGATACGCAGTATTTT
cdr3_aa: CASSLYPGTSSTDTQYF

clone_size: medium-sized
v_call: TRBV11-3
d_call: TRBD2
j_call: TRBJ2-1
cdr3_nt: TGTGCCAGCAGCTTAGGTGGGGGCAGCGGGGGATCCTACAATGAGCAGTTCTTC
cdr3_aa: CASSLGGGSGGSYNEQFF

clone_size: .
v_call: TRBV29-1
d_call: .
j_call: TRBJ1-2
cdr3_nt: TGCAGCGCTTACTTAGGACCGTCAGGATCTAACTATGGCTACACCTTC
cdr3_aa: CSAYLGPSGSNYGYTF

clone_size: few
v_call: TRBV10-1
d_call: .
j_call: TRBJ2-2
cdr3_nt: TGCGCCAGCTCCGGGGGCGAACCCTACACCGGGGAGCTGTTTTTT
cdr3_aa: CASSGGEPYTGELFF

clone_size: .
v_call: TRBV7-9
d_call: .
j_call: TRBJ2-1
cdr3_nt: TGTGCCAGCAGCTTAGCGGAGGGGTATGAGCAGTTCTTC
cdr3_aa: CASSLAEGYEQFF

clone_size: .
v_call: TRBV5-8
d_call: TRBD1
j_call: TRBJ2-5
cdr3_nt: TGTGCCAGCAGCTTTGGGACAGGGGGAATTCAAGAGACCCAGTACTTC
cdr3_aa: CASSFGTGGIQETQYF

clone_size: .
v_call: TRBV18
d_call: .
j_call: TRBJ1-5
cdr3_nt: TGTGCCAGCTCACCACCGGGATTGGGCGCTCAGCCCCAGCATTTT
cdr3_aa: CASSPPGLGAQPQHF

clone_size: .
v_call: TRBV28
d_call: TRBD2
j_call: TRBJ2-7
cdr3_nt: TGTGCCAGCAGTCTACTAGCGGAGCCAGCTTACGAGCAGTACTTC
cdr3_aa: CASSLLAEPAYEQYF

clone_size: .
v_call: TRBV5-6
d_call: .
j_call: TRBJ2-7
cdr3_nt: TGTGCCAGCAGCCCGGACGGAGGATACTACGAGCAGTACTTC
cdr3_aa: CASSPDGGYYEQYF

clone_size: .
v_call: TRBV7-9
d_call: .
j_call: TRBJ2-5
cdr3_nt: TGTGCCAGCAGCTTAGAGACGGCCGGTCTTTCCCAGTACTTC
cdr3_aa: CASSLETAGLSQYF

clone_size: .
v_call: TRBV6-5
d_call: .
j_call: TRBJ2-7
cdr3_nt: TGTGCCAGCAGTCCGCGAGGATGGGCCCACGAGCAGTACTTC
cdr3_aa: CASSPRGWAHEQYF

clone_size: .
v_call: TRBV7-6
d_call: TRBD2
j_call: TRBJ2-7
cdr3_nt: TGTGCCAGCAGCCTCCGGACTAGCGGGTACGAGCAGTACTTC
cdr3_aa: CASSLRTSGYEQYF

clone_size: .
v_call: TRBV2
d_call: .
j_call: TRBJ2-1
cdr3_nt: TGTGCCAGCAGGGGGGGTAATGAGCAGTTCTTC
cdr3_aa: CASRGGNEQFF

clone_size: .
v_call: TRBV19
d_call: .
j_call: TRBJ2-1
cdr3_nt: TGTGCCAGTAGTATAAACCGGGTAAGGACCTACAATGAGCAGTTCTTC
cdr3_aa: CASSINRVRTYNEQFF

clone_size: .
v_call: TRBV7-3
d_call: .
j_call: TRBJ2-3
cdr3_nt: TGTGCCAGCAGCTTACCCGGCGGGGCATCTGGAGATACGCAGTATTTT
cdr3_aa: CASSLPGGASGDTQYF

clone_size: .
v_call: TRBV5-4
d_call: .
j_call: TRBJ2-1
cdr3_nt: TGTGCCAGCAGCTTCATAGCGGAAGTCTACAATGAGCAGTTCTTC
cdr3_aa: CASSFIAEVYNEQFF

clone_size: .
v_call: TRBV4-1
d_call: .
j_call: TRBJ2-7
cdr3_nt: TGCGCCAGCAGCCCCACCTTTTTCCGGACGAGCTCCTACGAGCAGTACTTC
cdr3_aa: CASSPTFFRTSSYEQYF

clone_size: .
v_call: TRBV5-4
d_call: TRBD1
j_call: TRBJ2-7
cdr3_nt: TGTGCCAGCAGCTCCTTGGGACAGGGAGACTACGAGCAGTACTTC
cdr3_aa: CASSSLGQGDYEQYF

clone_size: .
v_call: TRBV13
d_call: .
j_call: TRBJ2-7
cdr3_nt: TGTGCCAGCAGCGTCGGGACGGGCGAGCAGTACTTC
cdr3_aa: CASSVGTGEQYF

clone_size: .
v_call: TRBV4-2
d_call: .
j_call: TRBJ1-3
cdr3_nt: TGTGCCAGCAGCCAAGATACCGGCACATTCTCTGGAAACACCATATATTTT
cdr3_aa: CASSQDTGTFSGNTIYF

clone_size: few
v_call: TRBV6-1
d_call: .
j_call: TRBJ1-5
cdr3_nt: TGTGCCAGCACCCAAGGGACTTTTAGCAATCAGCCCCAGCATTTT
cdr3_aa: CASTQGTFSNQPQHF

clone_size: .
v_call: TRBV4-1
d_call: .
j_call: TRBJ2-3
cdr3_nt: TGCGCCAGCAGCCAAAAGATAGGAGGACCAGATAGGGATACGCAGTATTTT
cdr3_aa: CASSQKIGGPDRDTQYF

clone_size: .
v_call: TRBV4-1
d_call: .
j_call: TRBJ2-5
cdr3_nt: TGCGCCAGCAGCCAAGATATAAAGACCCAGTACTTC
cdr3_aa: CASSQDIKTQYF

clone_size: many
v_call: TRBV7-9
d_call: .
j_call: TRBJ1-4
cdr3_nt: TGTGCCAGGGGGGGGTCCGATAATGAAAAACTGTTTTTT
cdr3_aa: CARGGSDNEKLFF

clone_size: .
v_call: TRBV5-1
d_call: .
j_call: TRBJ2-5
cdr3_nt: TGCGCCAGCACCGAACAGGAGTCCCAAGAGACCCAGTACTTC
cdr3_aa: CASTEQESQETQYF

clone_size: .
v_call: TRBV4-3
d_call: .
j_call: TRBJ1-5
cdr3_nt: TGCGCCAGCAGCCAAAGCGCGTATCAGCCCCAGCATTTT
cdr3_aa: CASSQSAYQPQHF

clone_size: .
v_call: TRBV27
d_call: .
j_call: TRBJ1-3
cdr3_nt: TGTGCCAGCAGTTTATCCTCCCGTGGAAACACCATATATTTT
cdr3_aa: CASSLSSRGNTIYF

clone_size: .
v_call: TRBV25-1
d_call: .
j_call: TRBJ1-1
cdr3_nt: TGTGCCAGCAGTGAATCTGATAACACTGAAGCTTTCTTT
cdr3_aa: CASSESDNTEAFF

clone_size: once
v_call: TRBV10-3
d_call: TRBD1
j_call: TRBJ2-5
cdr3_nt: TGTGCCATCAGTAAGGGACAGCAAGAGACCCAGTACTTC
cdr3_aa: CAISKGQQETQYF

clone_size: .
v_call: TRBV11-3
d_call: TRBD2
j_call: TRBJ2-7
cdr3_nt: TGTGCCAGCAGCTTAGCCGGGAGGGCCAACGAGCAGTACTTC
cdr3_aa: CASSLAGRANEQYF

clone_size: .
v_call: TRBV21-1
d_call: .
j_call: TRBJ2-3
cdr3_nt: TGTGCCAGCAGCGACCGGGACAGGGTGACTAGCGGGCACACAGATACGCAGTATTTT
cdr3_aa: CASSDRDRVTSGHTDTQYF

clone_size: .
v_call: TRBV5-1
d_call: .
j_call: TRBJ1-4
cdr3_nt: TGCGCCAGCAGCATGCAGGGTCTTAATGAAAAACTGTTTTTT
cdr3_aa: CASSMQGLNEKLFF

clone_size: .
v_call: TRBV18
d_call: .
j_call: TRBJ2-2
cdr3_nt: TGTGCCAGCTCCATCTTCGTCTGGGGAAACACCGGGGAGCTGTTTTTT
cdr3_aa: CASSIFVWGNTGELFF